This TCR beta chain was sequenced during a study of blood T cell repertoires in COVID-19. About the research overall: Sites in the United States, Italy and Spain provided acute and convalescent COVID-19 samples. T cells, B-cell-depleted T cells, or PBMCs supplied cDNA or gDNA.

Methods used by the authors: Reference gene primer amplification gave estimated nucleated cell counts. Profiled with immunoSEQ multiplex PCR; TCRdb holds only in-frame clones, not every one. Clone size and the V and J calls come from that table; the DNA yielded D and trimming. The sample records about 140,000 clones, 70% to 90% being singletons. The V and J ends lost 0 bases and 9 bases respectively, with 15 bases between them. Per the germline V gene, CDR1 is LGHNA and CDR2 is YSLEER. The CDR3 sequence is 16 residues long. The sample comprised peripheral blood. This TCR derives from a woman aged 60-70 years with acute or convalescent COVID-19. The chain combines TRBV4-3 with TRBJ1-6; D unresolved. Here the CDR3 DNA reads TGCGCCAGCAGCCAAGATAGGACTGGCCCTCCTTCACCCCTCCACTTT. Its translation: CASSQDRTGPPSPLHF.